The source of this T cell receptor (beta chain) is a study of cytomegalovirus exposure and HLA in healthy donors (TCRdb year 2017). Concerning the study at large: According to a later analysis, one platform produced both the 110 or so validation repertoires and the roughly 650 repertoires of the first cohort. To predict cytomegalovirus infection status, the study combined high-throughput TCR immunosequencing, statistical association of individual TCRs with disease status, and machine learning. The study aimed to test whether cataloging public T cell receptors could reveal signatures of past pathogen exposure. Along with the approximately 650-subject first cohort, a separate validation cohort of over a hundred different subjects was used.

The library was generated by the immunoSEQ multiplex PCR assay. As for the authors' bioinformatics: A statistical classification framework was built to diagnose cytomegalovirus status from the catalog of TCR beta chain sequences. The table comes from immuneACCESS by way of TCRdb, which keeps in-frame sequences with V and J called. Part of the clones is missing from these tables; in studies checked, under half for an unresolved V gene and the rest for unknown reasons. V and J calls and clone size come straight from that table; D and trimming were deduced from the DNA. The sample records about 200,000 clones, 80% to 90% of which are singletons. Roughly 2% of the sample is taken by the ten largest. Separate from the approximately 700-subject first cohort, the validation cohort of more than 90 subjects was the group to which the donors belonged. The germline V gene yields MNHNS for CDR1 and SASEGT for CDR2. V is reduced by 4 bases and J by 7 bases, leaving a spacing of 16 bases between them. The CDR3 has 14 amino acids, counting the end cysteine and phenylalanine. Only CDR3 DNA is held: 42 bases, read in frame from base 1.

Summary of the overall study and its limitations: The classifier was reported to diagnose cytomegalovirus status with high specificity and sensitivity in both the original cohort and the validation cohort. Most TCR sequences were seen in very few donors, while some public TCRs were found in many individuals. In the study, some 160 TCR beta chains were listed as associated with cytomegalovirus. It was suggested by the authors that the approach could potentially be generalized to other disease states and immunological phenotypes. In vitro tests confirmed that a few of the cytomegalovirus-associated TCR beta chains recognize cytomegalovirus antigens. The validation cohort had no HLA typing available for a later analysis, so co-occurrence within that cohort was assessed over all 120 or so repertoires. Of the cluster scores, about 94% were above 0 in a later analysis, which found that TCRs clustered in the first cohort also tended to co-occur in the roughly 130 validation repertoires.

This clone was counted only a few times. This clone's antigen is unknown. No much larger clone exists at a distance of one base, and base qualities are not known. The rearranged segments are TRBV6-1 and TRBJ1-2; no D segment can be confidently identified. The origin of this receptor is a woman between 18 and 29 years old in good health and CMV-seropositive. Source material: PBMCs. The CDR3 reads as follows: CASSGTSEVPGYTF. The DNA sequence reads TGTGCCAGCAGTGGCACTTCCGAGGTACCTGGCTACACCTTC.